The 30 T cell receptor beta chains reported below all come from one sample, sequenced in a study of T-cell memory formation after mild COVID-19. TCRdb independently ran MiXCR on the 5' RACE reads; one entry per CDR3 protein. The sample lists around 340,000 distinct CDR3 sequences; roughly an eighth were seen once. Sequenced input: PBMCs or a T cell subset sorted from them (not recorded which). The receptors stem from a man between 18 and 29 years old who had mild COVID-19 (a few samples of this study predate the infection). Cell type and time point are not known.

The chain uses TRBV4-1 and TRBJ2-3; 12 nucleotides line up with TRBD2. V trimming: 3 bases; J trimming: 5 bases; junction bases outside the gene matches: 9. The CDR3 length is 17 residues. Germline V gene lookup returns CDR1 MGHRA and CDR2 YSYEKL. The CDR3 is CASSQRTSGVGIDTQYF. The CDR3 nucleotides are TGCGCCAGCAGCCAGAGGACTAGCGGGGTGGGGATAGATACGCAGTATTTT.

This clonotype was observed a handful of times. This chain links TRBV18 with TRBJ1-5; D may be TRBD1 (6 bases). Germline loops: CDR1 KGHSH, CDR2 LQKENI. Trimming took 2 bases from V and 1 from J, leaving 6 bases between them. The CDR3 is made up of 14 amino acids. CDR3 bases: TGTGCCAGCTCACCAGGACAGAGCAATCAGCCCCAGCATTTT. Amino acids: CASSPGQSNQPQHF.

The gene calls are TRBV24-1 and TRBJ1-5; D is possibly TRBD1 (5 bases). CDR3 length: 17 residues. Germline V CDR1 and CDR2: KGHDR, SFDVKD. Trimming took off 7 bases at V and 2 bases at J, with 20 bases between the two ends. CDR3 sequence reads: CATSEAGPSLGNQPQHF. The CDR3 DNA reads as TGTGCCACCAGCGAGGCAGGGCCTAGTTTGGGCAATCAGCCCCAGCATTTT.

This clonotype was found a few times. A much more abundant neighbour one base away suggests this may be a read error. The chain has TRBV11-2 and TRBJ1-1; D gene uncertain. The CDR3 is 13 amino acids. Germline CDR1 SGHAT, CDR2 FQNNGV. With 0 bases removed from V and 4 bases from J, the gap between germline ends came to 6 bases. Written as DNA, the CDR3 is TGTGCCAGCAGCTTAGAGGGGTTCACTGAAGCTTTCTTT. Translating it yields CASSLEGFTEAFF.

This clonotype was seen a handful of times. The gene calls are TRBV5-5 and TRBJ1-1; D might be TRBD1 (5 bases). The CDR3 has 15 amino acids. V shed 0 bases and J shed 0 bases, with 9 bases lying between them. Germline-derived CDR1 and CDR2 are SGHKS and YYEKEE (reference sequence). CDR3 bases: TGTGCCAGCAGCTTGGTGGGGCCTCTGAACACTGAAGCTTTCTTT. Amino acid sequence: CASSLVGPLNTEAFF.

In its sample, this clonotype was seen a few times. The rearrangement joins TRBV6-7 to TRBJ1-5; D gene ambiguous. TRBV6-7 is noted as an ORF with a role that remains uncertain. This CDR3 has 18 residues. The germline V and J ends were trimmed by 5 bases and 2 bases, with 22 bases remaining between them. The CDR3 spells CASSHQKGPSSGNQPQHF. Here the CDR3 DNA reads TGTGCCAGCAGTCACCAAAAGGGCCCTTCGAGCGGCAATCAGCCCCAGCATTTT.

The chain uses TRBV28 and TRBJ2-1; 7 bases are a match to TRBD2. Germline V lookup: CDR1 MDHEN, CDR2 SYDVKM. Trimming cost V 5 bases and J 7 bases; bases outside gene matches: 8. The CDR3 extends over 14 amino acids. In DNA, the CDR3 is TGTGCCAGCAGTCTCGGACTAGAAGTGAATGAGCAGTTCTTC. Translating gives CASSLGLEVNEQFF.

This clonotype was seen a few times. The J gene is TRBJ1-4, the V gene TRBV7-6, with D tentatively TRBD1 (6 bases). The CDR3 is 14 amino acids. CDR1 is SGHVS and CDR2 is FNYEAQ in the germline V gene. Trimming removed 1 base at V and 10 bases at J, with 13 bases between. The CDR3 reads CASSLEGVEGKLFF. The CDR3 region has the DNA TGTGCCAGCAGCTTAGAGGGGGTCGAGGGAAAACTGTTTTTT.

This clonotype was observed a handful of times. The J gene is TRBJ1-5, the V gene TRBV7-2, with D unresolved. Trimming stripped 1 base from V and 9 bases from J, with 10 bases between. Per the germline V gene, CDR1 is SGHTA and CDR2 is FQGNSA. This CDR3 region has 13 residues. In DNA, the CDR3 is TGTGCCAGCAGCTTAGGGGGAGAGCTGCCCCAGCATTTT. Translating gives CASSLGGELPQHF.

The chain recombines TRBV5-5 with TRBJ1-4; D gene uncertain. The germline V gene encodes CDR1 SGHKS and CDR2 YYEKEE (reference sequence). Trimming took 2 bases from V and 8 from J, leaving 13 bases between them. The CDR3 consists of 14 residues. The CDR3 protein is CASSFEQPGEKLFF. In DNA, the CDR3 is TGTGCCAGCAGCTTCGAGCAACCGGGGGAAAAACTGTTTTTT.

This clonotype was observed at least ten times. The V call is TRBV12-3 or TRBV12-4, the J call TRBJ2-5; 10 bases are shared with TRBD2. The CDR3 is 17 amino acids. The trim removed 3 bases at V and 4 bases at J, leaving 11 bases unmatched. The CDR3 DNA reads as TGTGCCAGCAGTTTCGGTAGCGGGGGGTCCACCGGAGAGACCCAGTACTTC. As protein: CASSFGSGGSTGETQYF.

This sequence joins TRBV6-2 or TRBV6-3 and TRBJ2-3; 8 nucleotides align to TRBD2. The CDR3 is made up of 13 amino acids. In germline, CDR1 is MNHEY, CDR2 SVGEGT. The junction had 3 bases not matched to a gene; V was cut back by 6 bases and J by 4 bases. CDR3 in amino acids: CASRAGVSDTQYF. CDR3 DNA sequence: TGTGCCAGCAGAGCGGGGGTGTCAGATACGCAGTATTTT.

This clonotype has more than one count but fewer than ten. This chain uses TRBV28 with TRBJ2-7; TRBD1 agrees at 10 bases. This CDR3 spans 14 amino acids. The germline gives CDR1 MDHEN, CDR2 SYDVKM. V trimming: 5 bases; J trimming: 4 bases; junction bases outside the gene matches: 5. CDR3: CASSTGTGVYEQYV. In DNA form, the CDR3 reads TGTGCCAGCAGTACCGGGACAGGGGTTTACGAGCAGTACGTC.

This clonotype has only a few counts. The chain combines TRBV28 with TRBJ1-2, with 10 bases aligning to TRBD1. Losses at the gene ends were 4 bases for V and 8 bases for J; bases not matched to a gene: 7. The CDR3 covers 14 residues. Germline V gene lookup returns CDR1 MDHEN and CDR2 SYDVKM. The CDR3: CASSSGQGFGGYTF. CDR3 nucleotides: TGTGCCAGCAGTTCGGGACAGGGGTTCGGGGGCTACACCTTC.

CDR3 in amino acids: CASSQDGTPNSGANVLTF. CDR3 sequence (DNA): TGCGCCAGCAGCCAAGATGGCACTCCCAACTCTGGGGCCAACGTCCTGACTTTC. The V and J genes are TRBV4-1 and TRBJ2-6; no clear D gene. Germline V lookup: CDR1 MGHRA, CDR2 YSYEKL. Trimming took 0 bases from V and 0 from J, leaving 12 bases between them. This CDR3 spans 18 amino acids.

There are a few counts of this clonotype. The chain recombines TRBV3-1 with TRBJ1-6; 7 positions match TRBD1. Germline V lookup: CDR1 LGHDT, CDR2 YNNKEL (reference sequence). CDR3 length: 13 residues. The junction had 7 bases not matched to a gene; V was cut back by 4 bases and J by 13 bases. The CDR3 is CASSRTGAQPLHF. The CDR3 DNA reads as TGTGCCAGCAGCCGTACAGGGGCGCAGCCCCTCCACTTT.

The chain joins TRBV3-1 to TRBJ2-5; 7 nucleotides line up with TRBD2. V was clipped by 0 bases and J by 4 bases; unmatched bases: 11. CDR3 size: 17 residues. Germline assignment: CDR1 LGHDT and CDR2 YNNKEL (reference sequence). The CDR3 protein is CASSQDLKRGARETQYF. CDR3 coding DNA: TGTGCCAGCAGCCAAGACTTGAAGCGGGGCGCTCGAGAGACCCAGTACTTC.

This clonotype appeared many times. The chain couples TRBV6-5 to TRBJ2-1, with D unclear. Germline V CDR1 and CDR2: MNHEY, SVGAGI. V was cut by 2 bases and J by 0 bases, with 8 bases left in between. The CDR3 is 15 amino acids. CDR3 bases: TGTGCCAGCAGTTACAGGCCGACCTCCTACAATGAGCAGTTCTTC. Its translation is CASSYRPTSYNEQFF.

This clonotype was detected a few times. The rearrangement links TRBV6-6 to TRBJ2-3; D is perhaps TRBD1 (5 bases). Trimming cost V 3 bases and J 7 bases, with 11 bases left between them. Germline CDR1 reads MNHNY; CDR2 reads SVGAGI (reference sequence). This CDR3 region has 13 residues. In DNA, the CDR3 is TGTGCCAGCAGTTATCAGGGAACGAATACGCAGTATTTT. Its translation is CASSYQGTNTQYF.

This clonotype was seen at least ten times. J is TRBJ1-2 and V is TRBV20-1; 7 bases line up with TRBD1. Germline V CDR1 and CDR2: DFQATT, SNEGSKA (reference sequence). The CDR3 is 17 residues long. V shed 5 bases and J 1 base; nucleotides not matched to a gene: 16. CDR3 loop: CSAFDRDPPTLNYGYTF. The DNA of the CDR3 is TGCAGTGCTTTTGACAGGGACCCCCCTACGCTTAACTATGGCTACACCTTC.

The V call is TRBV4-3, the J call TRBJ2-5; TRBD2 might be the D (6 bases). From germline, CDR1 is LGHNA and CDR2 YSLEER. The CDR3 spans 19 residues. Trimming removed 4 bases from V and 5 bases from J, with 29 bases in between. The CDR3 is CASSLLPPTGGTLRETQYF. DNA for the CDR3: TGCGCCAGCAGCCTTCTCCCCCCAACAGGCGGGACTCTACGGGAGACCCAGTACTTC.

V gene TRBV7-9 combines with J gene TRBJ2-5, with 11 positions matching TRBD1. The CDR3 is 15 amino acids. V lost 2 bases to trimming and J lost 2 bases; unmatched junction nucleotides: 1. Germline loops: CDR1 SEHNR, CDR2 FQNEAQ (reference sequence). The CDR3 DNA follows: TGTGCCAGCAGCTTATGGGACAGGGGGCAAGAGACCCAGTACTTC. Encoded protein: CASSLWDRGQETQYF.

In this sample, this clonotype turned up a few times. The CDR3 region has the DNA TGTGCCAGCAGTCGGACAGATGACTATGGCTACACCTTC. This encodes CASSRTDDYGYTF. This chain links TRBV6-5 with TRBJ1-2; D is possibly TRBD1 (6 bases). In germline, CDR1 is MNHEY, CDR2 SVGAGI. The CDR3 contains 13 residues. Trimming pared 5 bases from V and 3 bases from J, leaving 10 bases between.

The chain joins TRBV5-5 to TRBJ1-2, with TRBD1 identical over 7 bases. CDR1 is SGHKS, CDR2 YYEKEE, per germline (reference sequence). J was trimmed by 6 bases and V by 4 bases; bases with no gene match: 9. This CDR3 region has 14 residues. DNA of the CDR3: TGTGCCAGCAGCCCCCCCAGGGGGAATCATGGCTACACCTTC. Its protein is CASSPPRGNHGYTF.

The table lists this clonotype with a few counts. CDR3 region: CASIKGGTGNTIYF. CDR3 nucleotides: TGTGCCAGCATCAAGGGGGGGACTGGAAACACCATATATTTT. This chain connects TRBV12-3 or TRBV12-4 to TRBJ1-3; D is perhaps TRBD1 (6 bases). Between the trimmed V and J ends, which lost 7 bases and 2 bases, there was a span of 12 bases. The CDR3 has 14 amino acids.

The rearrangement uses TRBV5-4 and TRBJ2-1, with TRBD2 identical over 9 bases. Germline V gives CDR1 SGHNT, CDR2 YYREEE (reference sequence). This CDR3 is built from 15 residues. V was clipped by 2 bases and J by 5 bases; unmatched bases: 5. CDR3 nucleotide sequence: TGTGCCAGCAGCTTTAGCGGGGGCGCCGACAATGAGCAGTTCTTC. This translates into CASSFSGGADNEQFF.

This clonotype has at least ten counts. This rearrangement joins TRBV3-1 to TRBJ2-5, with a tentative D call TRBD1 (6 bases). Trimming removed 1 base from V and 4 bases from J, with 10 bases in between. The CDR3 covers 14 residues. CDR1 and CDR2 (germline): LGHDT, YNNKEL (reference sequence). The CDR3 DNA sequence: TGTGCCAGCAGCCAAGGGCGCAGGGGAGAGACCCAGTACTTC. Translated: CASSQGRRGETQYF.

This clonotype was detected many times. The chain recombines TRBV25-1 with TRBJ2-4; TRBD2 might be the D (5 bases). Trimming pared 3 bases from V and 11 bases from J, leaving 8 bases between. The CDR3 spans 11 residues. In germline, CDR1 is MGHDK, CDR2 SYGVNS. The CDR3 loop reads CASSDGEFQYF. In nucleotides, the CDR3 is TGTGCCAGCAGTGACGGGGAATTTCAGTACTTC.

This chain links TRBV7-9 with TRBJ2-3, with D maybe TRBD2 (6 bases). The germline V gene encodes CDR1 SEHNR and CDR2 FQNEAQ (reference sequence). Trimming stripped 5 bases from V and 4 bases from J, with 16 bases between. This CDR3 is 15 amino acids long. CDR3 nucleotide sequence: TGTGCCAGCAGCGTACGGGGGAAAGGGGCAGATACGCAGTATTTT. As protein: CASSVRGKGADTQYF.

This clonotype was seen only a few times. V gene TRBV11-2 combines with J gene TRBJ2-2; D might be TRBD1 or TRBD2, each matching 5 bases. The CDR3 is 17 residues long. The germline CDR1 and CDR2 sequences are SGHAT and FQNNGV. With 5 bases removed from V and 0 bases from J, the gap between germline ends came to 16 bases. The chain's CDR3 is CASSNEGTASNTGELFF. Here the CDR3 DNA reads TGTGCCAGCAGCAACGAAGGGACGGCCTCGAACACCGGGGAGCTGTTTTTT.